Presented here are 13 T cell receptor beta chains from one specimen sequenced in a study of technical replicates of blood from several donors. Method: immunoSEQ multiplex PCR; TCRdb's copy keeps in-frame clones and lacks some. The data contain about 15,000 clones, around 86% of them singletons. Sequencing was done on a sample of PBMCs. The receptors stem from a human donor in good health.

The gene calls are TRBV30 and TRBJ2-7, with a weak D call TRBD1 (6 bases). The germline V gene encodes CDR1 GTSNPN and CDR2 SVGIG (reference sequence). V dropped 4 bases and J dropped 2 bases, with 15 bases sitting between them. This CDR3 comprises 14 residues. This CDR3 is CAWIKGEFPYEQYF. The CDR3 bases are TGTGCCTGGATAAAGGGGGAGTTCCCCTACGAGCAGTACTTC.

This clone appeared once. The rearrangement uses TRBV9 and TRBJ1-1; D perhaps matches TRBD1 (5 bases). Germline CDR1 is SGDLS and CDR2 is YYNGEE. This CDR3 contains 16 residues. Trimming removed 6 bases from V and 5 bases from J, with 23 bases in between. CDR3 sequence (DNA): TGTGCCAGCAATCCCGTCGGGGGTGGGGGGAGTACTGAAGCTTTCTTT. Residues: CASNPVGGGGSTEAFF. The complete variable domain, with remaining parts taken from reference TRBV9 and TRBJ1-1, reads DSGVTQTPKHLITATGQRVTLRCSPRSGDLSVYWYQQSLDQGLQFLIQYYNGEERAKGNILERFSAQQFPDLHSELNLSSLELGDSALYFCASNPVGGGGSTEAFFGQGTRLTVV.

The V gene is TRBV6-5, the J gene TRBJ2-7; D possibly corresponds to TRBD2 (6 bases). Trimming left V 6 bases short and J 10 bases short, with 22 bases between. The CDR3 consists of 14 residues. CDR1 is MNHEY and CDR2 is SVGAGI in the germline V gene. The CDR3, as DNA: TGTGCCAGCAGCTCTACTAGCCCCCTTTTAAATCAGTACTTC. It specifies CASSSTSPLLNQYF.

Written as DNA, the CDR3 is TGCAGCCAAGTAGACAGGGTCACCGGGGAGCTGTTTTTT. As protein: CSQVDRVTGELFF. The genes are TRBV29-1 and TRBJ2-2; TRBD1 aligns across 7 bases. Losses at the gene ends were 8 bases for V and 4 bases for J; bases not matched to a gene: 7. This CDR3 comprises 13 residues. CDR1 and CDR2 from the germline V gene are SQVTM and ANQGSEA.

V gene TRBV27 combines with J gene TRBJ2-7, with 12 positions matching TRBD2. Germline loops: CDR1 MNHEY, CDR2 SMNVEV (reference sequence). J gave up 6 bases and V 7 bases, and 7 bases lay outside the gene matches. The CDR3 is made up of 14 amino acids. CDR3 in amino acids: CASTLAGGRGEQYF. The CDR3 region has the DNA TGTGCCAGCACCCTAGCGGGAGGGCGGGGCGAGCAGTACTTC.

This chain connects TRBV6-1 to TRBJ2-1; TRBD1 matches 8 bases. CDR1 MNHNS and CDR2 SASEGT come from the germline V gene. CDR3 length: 13 amino acids. DNA for the CDR3: TGTGCAGGGACAAGGACAGGGCCGGATGAGCAGTTCTTC. Protein sequence: CAGTRTGPDEQFF.

The rearrangement uses TRBV6-5 and TRBJ2-7, with 8 bases matching TRBD1. Trimming cost V 5 bases and J 4 bases; bases outside gene matches: 10. CDR1 and CDR2 (germline): MNHEY, SVGAGI. The CDR3 runs 15 residues. The CDR3 coding sequence is TGTGCCAGCAGTAGCCATGGACAGGGCAGATACGAGCAGTACTTC. Its protein is CASSSHGQGRYEQYF.

The V and J genes are TRBV2 and TRBJ1-5; TRBD1 might be the D (5 bases). Germline CDR1 SNHLY, CDR2 FYNNEI. The CDR3 covers 16 residues. With 5 bases removed from V and 2 bases from J, the gap between germline ends came to 16 bases. The CDR3 coding sequence is TGTGCCAGCAGTATTTCAGGGATGTCTGGCAATCAGCCCCAGCATTTT. Translation: CASSISGMSGNQPQHF.

The chain is built from TRBV7-8 and TRBJ2-1; D is perhaps TRBD2 (5 bases). Germline-derived CDR1 and CDR2 are SGHVS and FQNEAQ. V was clipped by 0 bases and J by 2 bases, with 8 bases between them. The CDR3 runs 15 residues. The CDR3 reads CASSLAGEAYNEQFF. CDR3 nucleotides: TGTGCCAGCAGCTTAGCGGGAGAGGCCTACAATGAGCAGTTCTTC.

The chain links TRBV9 to TRBJ2-3, with D perhaps matching TRBD1 (6 bases). This CDR3 has 15 residues. Germline-derived CDR1 and CDR2 are SGDLS and YYNGEE. V lost 4 bases, J lost 0 bases, and 12 bases lay in between. The CDR3 here is CASSKQGGSTDTQYF. CDR3 bases: TGTGCCAGCAGCAAACAGGGCGGGAGCACAGATACGCAGTATTTT.

The gene calls are TRBV30 and TRBJ2-2; 11 bases are shared with TRBD2. This CDR3 is 17 amino acids long. Germline V gene sequence: CDR1 GTSNPN, CDR2 SVGIG (reference sequence). The ends lost 3 bases at V and 6 bases at J; junction bases unmatched: 12. The CDR3, as DNA: TGTGCCTGGAGAGGGTCCACTAGCGGGAGAGGGGCCGGGGAGCTGTTTTTT. Protein product: CAWRGSTSGRGAGELFF.

The chain carries TRBV19 and TRBJ2-1, with unresolved D. From germline, CDR1 is LNHDA and CDR2 SQIVND (reference sequence). The CDR3 contains 12 residues. Trimming shortened V by 3 bases and J by 9 bases, and 9 bases separated the two germline ends. CDR3 sequence (DNA): TGTGCCAGTAGTATTCCCCCGGGTGAGCAGTTCTTC. Translating gives CASSIPPGEQFF.

This CDR3 reads CASSYGTSQYEQYF. CDR3 DNA: TGTGCCAGCAGCTACGGGACTAGCCAATACGAGCAGTACTTC. The V and J genes are TRBV6-1 and TRBJ2-7, with 9 bases identical to TRBD2. CDR1 MNHNS and CDR2 SASEGT come from the germline V gene. The junction had 7 bases not matched to a gene; V was cut back by 6 bases and J by 4 bases. The length of the CDR3 is 14 residues.